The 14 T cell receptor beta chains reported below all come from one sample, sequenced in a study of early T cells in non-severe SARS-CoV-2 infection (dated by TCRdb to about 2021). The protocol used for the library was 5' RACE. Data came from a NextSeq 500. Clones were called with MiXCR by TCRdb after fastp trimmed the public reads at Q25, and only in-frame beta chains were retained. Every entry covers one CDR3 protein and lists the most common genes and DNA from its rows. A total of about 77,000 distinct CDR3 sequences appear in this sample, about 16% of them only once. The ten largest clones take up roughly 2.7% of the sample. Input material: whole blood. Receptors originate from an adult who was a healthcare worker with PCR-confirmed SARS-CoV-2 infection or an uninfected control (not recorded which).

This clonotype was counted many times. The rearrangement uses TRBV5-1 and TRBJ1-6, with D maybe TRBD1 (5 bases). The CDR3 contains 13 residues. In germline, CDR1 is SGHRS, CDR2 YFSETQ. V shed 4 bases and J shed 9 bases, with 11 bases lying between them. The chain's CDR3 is CASSSGAGSPLHF. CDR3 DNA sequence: TGCGCCAGCAGCAGTGGGGCGGGTTCACCCCTCCACTTT.

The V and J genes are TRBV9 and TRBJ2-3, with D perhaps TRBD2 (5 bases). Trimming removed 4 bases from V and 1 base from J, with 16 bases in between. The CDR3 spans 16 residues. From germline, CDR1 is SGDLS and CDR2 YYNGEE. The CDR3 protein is CASSSPISARTDTQYF. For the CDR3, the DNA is TGTGCCAGCAGCTCACCCATTAGCGCCCGCACAGATACGCAGTATTTT. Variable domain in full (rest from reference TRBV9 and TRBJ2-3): DSGVTQTPKHLITATGQRVTLRCSPRSGDLSVYWYQQSLDQGLQFLIQYYNGEERAKGNILERFSAQQFPDLHSELNLSSLELGDSALYFCASSSPISARTDTQYFGPGTRLTVL.

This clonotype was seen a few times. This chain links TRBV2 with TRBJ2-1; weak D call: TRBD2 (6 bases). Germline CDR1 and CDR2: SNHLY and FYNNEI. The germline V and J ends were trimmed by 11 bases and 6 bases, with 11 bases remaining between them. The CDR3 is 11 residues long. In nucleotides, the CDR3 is TGTGCCCTCAACGGGGGCAATGAGCAGTTCTTC. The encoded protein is CALNGGNEQFF.

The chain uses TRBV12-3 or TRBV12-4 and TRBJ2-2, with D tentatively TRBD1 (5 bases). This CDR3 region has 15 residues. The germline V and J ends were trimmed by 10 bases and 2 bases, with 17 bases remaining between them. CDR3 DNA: TGTGCCACCAGGGTCAGCGCTCTAAACACCGGGGAGCTGTTTTTT. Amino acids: CATRVSALNTGELFF.

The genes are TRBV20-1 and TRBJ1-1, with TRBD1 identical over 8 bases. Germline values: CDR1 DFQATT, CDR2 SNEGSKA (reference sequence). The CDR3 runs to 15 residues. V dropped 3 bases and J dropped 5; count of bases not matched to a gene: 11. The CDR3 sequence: CSASVARGLWTEAFF. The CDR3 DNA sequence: TGCAGTGCTAGCGTTGCCAGGGGGCTGTGGACTGAAGCTTTCTTT.

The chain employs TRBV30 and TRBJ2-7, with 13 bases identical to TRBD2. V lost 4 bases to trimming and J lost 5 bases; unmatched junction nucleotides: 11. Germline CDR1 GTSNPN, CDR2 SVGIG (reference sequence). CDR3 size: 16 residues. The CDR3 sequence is CAWTLPWTSGSHEQYF. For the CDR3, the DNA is TGTGCCTGGACTCTGCCATGGACTAGCGGGAGCCACGAGCAGTACTTC. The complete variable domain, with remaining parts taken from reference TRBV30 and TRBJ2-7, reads SQTIHQWPATLVQPVGSPLSLECTVEGTSNPNLYWYRQAAGRGLQLLFYSVGIGQISSEVPQNLSASRPQDRQFILSSKKLLLSDSGFYLCAWTLPWTSGSHEQYFGPGTRLTVT.

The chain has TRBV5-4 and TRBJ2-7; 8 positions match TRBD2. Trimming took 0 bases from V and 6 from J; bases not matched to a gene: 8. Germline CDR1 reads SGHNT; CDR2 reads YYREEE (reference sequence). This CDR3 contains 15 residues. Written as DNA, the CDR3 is TGTGCCAGCAGCTTGGATCCGGCGGGGGGCCTCGAGCAGTACTTC. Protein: CASSLDPAGGLEQYF.

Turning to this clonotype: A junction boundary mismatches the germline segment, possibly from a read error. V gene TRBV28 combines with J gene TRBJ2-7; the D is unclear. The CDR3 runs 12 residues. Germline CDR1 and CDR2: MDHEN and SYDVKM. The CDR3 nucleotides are TGTGTCAGCAGTTTATTATTTAACCAGCAGTACTTC. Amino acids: CVSSLLFNQQYF.

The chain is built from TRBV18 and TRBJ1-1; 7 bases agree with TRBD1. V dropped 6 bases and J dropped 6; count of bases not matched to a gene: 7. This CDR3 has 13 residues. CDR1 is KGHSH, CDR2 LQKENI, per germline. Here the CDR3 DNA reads TGTGCCAGCTCTCACAGGGGTACGTCTGAAGCTTTCTTT. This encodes CASSHRGTSEAFF.

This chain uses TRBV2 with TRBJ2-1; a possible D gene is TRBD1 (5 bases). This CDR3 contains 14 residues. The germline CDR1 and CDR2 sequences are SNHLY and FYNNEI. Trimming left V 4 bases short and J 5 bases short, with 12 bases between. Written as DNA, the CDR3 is TGTGCCAGCAGTGGTCTAGGGGCGCACAATGAGCAGTTCTTC. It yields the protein CASSGLGAHNEQFF.

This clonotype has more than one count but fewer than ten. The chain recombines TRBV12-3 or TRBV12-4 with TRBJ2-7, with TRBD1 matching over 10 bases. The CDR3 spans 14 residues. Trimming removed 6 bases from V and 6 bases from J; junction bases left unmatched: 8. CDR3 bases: TGTGCCAGCAGCGGGACAGGGGTATGGGGCGAGCAGTACTTC. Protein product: CASSGTGVWGEQYF.

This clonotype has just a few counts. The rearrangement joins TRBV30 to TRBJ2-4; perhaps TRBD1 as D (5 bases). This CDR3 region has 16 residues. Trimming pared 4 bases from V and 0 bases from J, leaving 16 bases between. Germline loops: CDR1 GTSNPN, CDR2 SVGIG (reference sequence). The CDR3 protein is CAWTSTTAKAKNIQYF. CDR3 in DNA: TGTGCCTGGACCTCTACGACAGCCAAAGCCAAAAACATTCAGTACTTC.

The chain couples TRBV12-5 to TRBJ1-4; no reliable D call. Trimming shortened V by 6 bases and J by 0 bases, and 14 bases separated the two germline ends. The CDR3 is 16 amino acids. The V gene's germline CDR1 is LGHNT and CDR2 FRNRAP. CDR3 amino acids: CASGHPGRPTNEKLFF. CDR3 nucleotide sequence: TGTGCTAGTGGCCACCCCGGGCGTCCAACTAATGAAAAACTGTTTTTT.

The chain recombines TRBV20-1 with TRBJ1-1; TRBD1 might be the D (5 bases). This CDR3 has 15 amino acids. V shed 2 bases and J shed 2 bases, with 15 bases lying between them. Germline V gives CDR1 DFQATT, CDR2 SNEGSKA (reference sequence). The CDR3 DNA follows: TGCAGTGCTAGACCCGGGACTCTTATTAACACTGAAGCTTTCTTT. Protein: CSARPGTLINTEAFF.